These T cell receptor beta chains were read from a single sample in a study of blood T cell repertoires in COVID-19. TCRdb's table, derived via immunoSEQ multiplex PCR, lists solely in-frame clones and lacks some. The top ten hold around 3.4% of the sample, which has under 300,000 clones, about 80% seen once. Sequencing was done on a sample of peripheral blood. The receptors derive from a woman of 80 years or more with acute or convalescent COVID-19. Both conserved end residues are part of each CDR3. D genes are given only for firm matches. Size values are once, few and many counts, or a class for expanded clones, and some rows have none.

D: NA; J: TRBJ2-7; V: TRBV3-1/TRBV3-2; size: NA; DNA: TGTGCCAGCAGCCATTACAACTCCTACGAGCAGTACTTC; CDR3: CASSHYNSYEQYF
D: NA; J: TRBJ1-1; V: TRBV3-1/TRBV3-2; size: NA; DNA: TGTGCCAGCAGCCGTAGGAGGGACACTGAAGCTTTCTTT; CDR3: CASSRRRDTEAFF
D: TRBD2; J: TRBJ2-2; V: TRBV18; size: NA; DNA: TGTGCCAGCTCATCAAACCGGGGGGGCGACGGGGAGCTGTTTTTT; CDR3: CASSSNRGGDGELFF
D: TRBD2; J: TRBJ2-1; V: TRBV23-1; size: NA; DNA: TGCGCCAGCCTCGTTAATCTAGCGGGAGGTGAGCAGTTCTTC; CDR3: CASLVNLAGGEQFF
D: NA; J: TRBJ2-4; V: TRBV2; size: NA; DNA: TGTGCCAGCTGGGGGGACCTACTAGCCAAAAACATTCAGTACTTC; CDR3: CASWGDLLAKNIQYF
D: TRBD1; J: TRBJ1-4; V: TRBV6-5; size: NA; DNA: TGTGCCAGCAGCTTCGGACAGGGGGACAGTGAAAAACTGTTTTTT; CDR3: CASSFGQGDSEKLFF
D: TRBD1; J: TRBJ1-4; V: TRBV2; size: once; DNA: TGTGCCAGCAGTGTACAGGGGGCGACTAATGAAAAACTGTTTTTT; CDR3: CASSVQGATNEKLFF
D: TRBD1; J: TRBJ1-4; V: TRBV7-2; size: NA; DNA: TGTGCCAGCAGCAGGACAGGGTCCGGTGAAAAACTGTTTTTT; CDR3: CASSRTGSGEKLFF
D: TRBD2; J: TRBJ2-7; V: TRBV3-1/TRBV3-2; size: NA; DNA: TGTGCCAGCAGCCAAGGTGTTGGTAGCGGGAGTTTCTACGAGCAGTACTTC; CDR3: CASSQGVGSGSFYEQYF
D: NA; J: TRBJ1-2; V: TRBV19; size: many; DNA: TGTGCCAGTAGTCTCAGGACAGCCTATGGCTACACCTTC; CDR3: CASSLRTAYGYTF
D: TRBD1; J: TRBJ2-1; V: TRBV5-1; size: NA; DNA: TGCGCCAGCAGCACCGGGACAGGGGGGTACAATGAGCAGTTCTTC; CDR3: CASSTGTGGYNEQFF
D: NA; J: TRBJ1-6; V: TRBV6-5; size: many; DNA: TGTGCCAGCAGTTACTCCGGGACTTATAATTCACCCCTCCACTTT; CDR3: CASSYSGTYNSPLHF
D: NA; J: TRBJ2-1; V: TRBV18; size: NA; DNA: TGTGCCAGCTCACCCGAGACTGACAATGAGCAGTTCTTC; CDR3: CASSPETDNEQFF
D: NA; J: TRBJ1-5; V: TRBV6-2/TRBV6-3; size: NA; DNA: TGTGCCAGCAGCTATGGACTAAATGTATCCCCTCAGCCCCAGCATTTT; CDR3: CASSYGLNVSPQPQHF
D: NA; J: TRBJ1-6; V: TRBV7-2; size: NA; DNA: TGTGCCAGCAGCTTAGCGCATAGTTTCCCCCGGGATTCACCCCTCCACTTT; CDR3: CASSLAHSFPRDSPLHF
D: NA; J: TRBJ2-1; V: TRBV7-9; size: NA; DNA: TGTGCCAGCAGCTCCGAGGGTTCCTACAATGAGCAGTTCTTC; CDR3: CASSSEGSYNEQFF
D: TRBD2; J: TRBJ2-7; V: TRBV7-8; size: NA; DNA: TGTGCCAGCAGCCCCAATAGCGGGGGGGCGTATATGGCCTACGAGCAGTACTTC; CDR3: CASSPNSGGAYMAYEQYF
D: TRBD2; J: TRBJ2-1; V: TRBV19; size: NA; DNA: TGTGCCAGTAGTATAGGCCGCGGGGGTTACAATGAGCAGTTCTTC; CDR3: CASSIGRGGYNEQFF
D: TRBD1; J: TRBJ1-5; V: TRBV10-2; size: NA; DNA: TGCGCCAGCAGTATGGATTTCGGGACAGGGACCTTACAGCCCCAGCATTTT; CDR3: CASSMDFGTGTLQPQHF
D: NA; J: TRBJ2-3; V: TRBV6-2/TRBV6-3; size: NA; DNA: TGTGCCAGCAGTTACCCCTCTTGGCCAGATACGCAGTATTTT; CDR3: CASSYPSWPDTQYF
D: NA; J: TRBJ1-6; V: TRBV6-5; size: NA; DNA: TGTGCCAGCAGTTACGATGGGGGGATGACGACTTCACCCCTCCACTTT; CDR3: CASSYDGGMTTSPLHF
D: NA; J: TRBJ1-1; V: TRBV5-1; size: few; DNA: TGCGCCAGCTCGCACAGTTTGAACACTGAAGCTTTCTTT; CDR3: CASSHSLNTEAFF
D: TRBD2; J: TRBJ2-1; V: TRBV19; size: NA; DNA: TGTGCCAGTAGTATAGTGGGCGGGGGGGTCTACAATGAGCAGTTCTTC; CDR3: CASSIVGGGVYNEQFF
D: NA; J: TRBJ2-5; V: TRBV7-8; size: NA; DNA: TGTGCCAGCAGCCCCAACCAAGAGACCCAGTACTTC; CDR3: CASSPNQETQYF
D: TRBD2; J: TRBJ2-7; V: TRBV7-9; size: NA; DNA: TGTGCCAGCAGCGGACTAGCGGGAGGGCCCGGTTACGAGCAGTACTTC; CDR3: CASSGLAGGPGYEQYF
D: TRBD2; J: TRBJ2-3; V: TRBV10-2; size: NA; DNA: TGCGCCAGCAGTGTCGCGGCTAGCGGGAGCCTTTTCACAGATACGCAGTATTTT; CDR3: CASSVAASGSLFTDTQYF
D: NA; J: TRBJ1-2; V: TRBV2; size: NA; DNA: TGTGCCAGCACCCTCCGGGGGGAGCACACCTTC; CDR3: CASTLRGEHTF
D: NA; J: TRBJ2-2; V: TRBV6-2/TRBV6-3; size: few; DNA: TGTGCCAGCAGTTACTCGATTAGCCCTGGAGGGAGCAAGGGGCTGTTTTTT; CDR3: CASSYSISPGGSKGLFF
D: TRBD2; J: TRBJ2-2; V: TRBV30; size: NA; DNA: TGTGCCTGGAGTGTACTTGGTAGCGGGAGATTGAAGGCCGGGGAGCTGTTTTTT; CDR3: CAWSVLGSGRLKAGELFF
D: TRBD1; J: TRBJ2-7; V: TRBV6-1; size: NA; DNA: TGTGCCAGCAGTGAAGGTTGGGGACAGGGGGCGTCCGAGCAGTACTTC; CDR3: CASSEGWGQGASEQYF
D: NA; J: TRBJ2-5; V: TRBV9; size: NA; DNA: TGTGCCAGCACCCCAGGGTTATCTAAAGAGACCCAGTACTTC; CDR3: CASTPGLSKETQYF
D: NA; J: TRBJ2-3; V: TRBV5-4; size: NA; DNA: TGTGCCAGCAGCTCGGGGATGCCTAGCACAGATACGCAGTATTTT; CDR3: CASSSGMPSTDTQYF
D: NA; J: TRBJ1-5; V: TRBV12-3/TRBV12-4; size: NA; DNA: TGTGCCAGCAGTTTTAATCGGCGGCAGCCCCAGCATTTT; CDR3: CASSFNRRQPQHF
D: NA; J: TRBJ1-2; V: TRBV30; size: few; DNA: TGTGCCTGGAACCCAGGGTCTTTCTATGGCTACACCTTC; CDR3: CAWNPGSFYGYTF